One sample yielded the 17 T cell receptor beta chains listed below, sequenced in a study of a mutant IDH1 vaccine in newly diagnosed glioma. Time point in this sample: week 23, last vaccination. With topical imiquimod, each dose of the vaccine consisted of 300 ug of mutant IDH1 20-mer peptide. Using immunoSEQ multiplex PCR, the repertoire was profiled, and TCRdb retains in-frame clones only, with some absent. This table holds roughly 43,000 clones, about 81% found once. Their specific antigens are unknown. Material: PBMCs, obtained from a glioma patient whose treatment included an IDH1 peptide vaccine. These TCRs come from a woman between 18 and 29 years old with glioma. Some clones in this sample may be carry-over from other donors' samples.

About this clone: This sample includes further DNA sequences coding for the same CDR3. The CDR3 protein is CASSAGLAGGAGELFF. DNA for the CDR3: TGTGCCAGCAGCGCCGGACTAGCCGGTGGCGCCGGGGAGCTGTTTTTT. The rearrangement joins TRBV9 to TRBJ2-2, with 8 positions matching TRBD2. Germline trimming cut 3 bases from V and 6 bases from J; bases unmatched to any gene: 10. This CDR3 contains 16 residues. Germline V CDR1 and CDR2: SGDLS, YYNGEE.

This clone has only one observation. Written as DNA, the CDR3 is TGTGCCAGCAGTTCGAATCAATTGAACACTGAAGCTTTCTTT. It translates to CASSSNQLNTEAFF. The V gene is TRBV6-5, the J gene TRBJ1-1, with D uncertain. Germline-derived CDR1 and CDR2 are MNHEY and SVGAGI. The CDR3 runs 14 residues. V was pared by 4 bases and J by 0 bases, with 9 bases between.

CDR3 DNA: TGCGCCAGCAGCTGGGGGACAGGGGAACAGGGCTACACCTTC. Its translation: CASSWGTGEQGYTF. The chain has TRBV5-1 and TRBJ1-2; 10 bases fit TRBD1. Germline values: CDR1 SGHRS, CDR2 YFSETQ. The CDR3 runs 14 residues. V was pared by 3 bases and J by 8 bases, with 7 bases of the junction left unmatched.

CDR3 in DNA: TGTGCCAGCAGCGTAGGGACAGATGAAAAACTGTTTTTT. Its translation: CASSVGTDEKLFF. The rearrangement uses TRBV7-2 and TRBJ1-4, with 7 bases that match TRBD1. V shed 5 bases and J 6 bases; nucleotides not matched to a gene: 3. Looked up from germline, CDR1 is SGHTA and CDR2 is FQGNSA. This CDR3 has 13 amino acids.

This chain connects TRBV30 to TRBJ2-5; 10 bases line up with TRBD2. Germline V gives CDR1 GTSNPN, CDR2 SVGIG (reference sequence). The length of the CDR3 is 13 residues. V trimming: 4 bases; J trimming: 5 bases; junction bases outside the gene matches: 4. The CDR3: CAWNLAGVETQYF. CDR3 DNA sequence: TGTGCCTGGAATCTAGCGGGAGTGGAGACCCAGTACTTC. Variable domain in full (rest from reference TRBV30 and TRBJ2-5): SQTIHQWPATLVQPVGSPLSLECTVEGTSNPNLYWYRQAAGRGLQLLFYSVGIGQISSEVPQNLSASRPQDRQFILSSKKLLLSDSGFYLCAWNLAGVETQYFGPGTRLLVL.

This chain joins TRBV15 and TRBJ2-1; TRBD2 matches at 9 bases. V lost 8 bases to trimming and J lost 9 bases; unmatched junction nucleotides: 11. The CDR3 runs to 14 residues. Germline CDR1 LNHNV, CDR2 YYDKDF (reference sequence). The CDR3 sequence is CATAGTSSQVEQFF. The CDR3 DNA sequence: TGTGCCACCGCAGGGACTAGCAGTCAAGTTGAGCAGTTCTTC.

The chain recombines TRBV6-6 with TRBJ1-1; 9 nucleotides align to TRBD1. This CDR3 is built from 14 residues. The germline V gene has CDR1 MNHNY and CDR2 SVGAGI (reference sequence). J gave up 5 bases and V 7 bases, and 8 bases lay outside the gene matches. Here the CDR3 reads CASTSQGARTEAFF. The CDR3 DNA follows: TGTGCCAGCACCTCACAGGGGGCGAGAACTGAAGCTTTCTTT.

The V call is TRBV19, the J call TRBJ2-2, with D uncertain. The germline V gene has CDR1 LNHDA and CDR2 SQIVND (reference sequence). The CDR3 extends over 14 amino acids. CDR3 protein: CVLALVKNTGELFF. CDR3 nucleotide sequence: TGTGTTCTCGCCTTGGTGAAGAACACCGGGGAGCTGTTTTTT.

The rearrangement links TRBV4-2 to TRBJ2-3; D remains ambiguous. Trimming took off 0 bases at V and 3 bases at J, with 13 bases between the two ends. The CDR3 runs 16 residues. Germline V gene data show CDR1 as LGHNA and CDR2 as YNFKEQ. The CDR3 DNA follows: TGTGCCAGCAGCCAAGAAAGTGACCCCCGTACAGATACGCAGTATTTT. It specifies CASSQESDPRTDTQYF.

The CDR3 is CASSLGGNYEQYF. CDR3 sequence (DNA): TGCGCCAGCAGCTTGGGCGGGAACTACGAGCAGTACTTC. This chain links TRBV5-1 with TRBJ2-7, with a possible D match to TRBD2 (6 bases). Trimming left V 0 bases short and J 3 bases short, with 7 bases between. Looked up from germline, CDR1 is SGHRS and CDR2 is YFSETQ. This CDR3 has 13 residues.

This clone appeared a few times. The chain combines TRBV29-1 with TRBJ1-3; D uncertain. V was clipped by 7 bases and J by 4 bases, with 8 bases between them. From germline, CDR1 is SQVTM and CDR2 ANQGSEA. There are 11 residues in the CDR3. Here the CDR3 reads CSASPGNTIYF. CDR3 in DNA: TGCAGCGCCTCGCCAGGAAACACCATATATTTT.

The rearrangement uses TRBV5-5 and TRBJ2-5; perhaps TRBD1 as D (6 bases). The CDR3 is 14 residues long. V was shortened by 7 bases and J by 1 base, with 14 bases between the two germline ends. CDR1 SGHKS and CDR2 YYEKEE come from the germline V gene (reference sequence). CDR3 DNA: TGTGCCAGCTTATCTCTAGGGGGCCAAGAGACCCAGTACTTC. It codes for CASLSLGGQETQYF. Drawing the rest from reference TRBV5-5 and TRBJ2-5, the complete variable domain is DAGVTQSPTHLIKTRGQQVTLRCSPISGHKSVSWYQQVLGQGPQFIFQYYEKEERGRGNFPDRFSARQFPNYSSELNVNALLLGDSALYLCASLSLGGQETQYFGPGTRLLVL.

The rearrangement links TRBV19 to TRBJ1-1; 10 nucleotides line up with TRBD1. Per germline, CDR1 LNHDA and CDR2 SQIVND (reference sequence). After removal of 7 bases from V and 2 bases from J, the junction contained 4 bases not matched to a gene. The CDR3 extends over 14 amino acids. CDR3 region: CASKGTGVNTEAFF. The CDR3 DNA reads TGTGCCAGTAAGGGGACAGGGGTCAACACTGAAGCTTTCTTT. Full variable domain (rest looked up from reference TRBV19 and TRBJ1-1): DGGITQSPKYLFRKEGQNVTLSCEQNLNHDAMYWYRQDPGQGLRLIYYSQIVNDFQKGDIAEGYSVSREKKESFPLTVTSAQKNPTAFYLCASKGTGVNTEAFFGQGTRLTVV.

The rearrangement links TRBV19 to TRBJ1-5, with D uncertain. Trimming took 7 bases from V and 9 from J, leaving 13 bases between them. The CDR3 totals 12 residues. CDR1 and CDR2 from the germline V gene are LNHDA and SQIVND (reference sequence). The CDR3 sequence is CASKGGPGPQHF. In nucleotides, the CDR3 is TGTGCCAGTAAAGGAGGACCGGGGCCCCAGCATTTT.

The V gene is TRBV7-3, the J gene TRBJ2-7, with D perhaps given as TRBD1 or TRBD2 (6 bases each). V was shortened by 4 bases and J by 6 bases, with 25 bases between the two germline ends. CDR3 length: 17 residues. Per the germline V gene, CDR1 is SGHTA and CDR2 is FQGTGA. The CDR3 region is CASSSGRVGGLASEQYF. The CDR3 DNA reads TGTGCCAGCAGCTCAGGCAGGGTCGGGGGCTTGGCCAGCGAGCAGTACTTC.

The rearrangement uses TRBV29-1 and TRBJ2-3; a possible D gene is TRBD2 (5 bases). The germline V gene encodes CDR1 SQVTM and CDR2 ANQGSEA. Trimming removed 4 bases at V and 6 bases at J, with 8 bases between. The CDR3 length is 11 residues. The CDR3 DNA sequence: TGCAGCGTTGCGTGGAGGGATACGCAGTATTTT. Protein: CSVAWRDTQYF.

J is TRBJ2-3 and V is TRBV27; TRBD1 or TRBD2 may be the D gene (5 bases each). Germline V CDR1 and CDR2: MNHEY, SMNVEV (reference sequence). CDR3 size: 15 residues. Trimming removed 5 bases at V and 1 base at J, with 13 bases between. CDR3 coding DNA: TGTGCCAGCAGTCTAACCAAGGGACGCACAGATACGCAGTATTTT. It translates to CASSLTKGRTDTQYF.